This T cell receptor beta chain was recovered during a study of blood T cells in healthy people across ages. A second PCR of roughly 6 to 12 cycles used a sample-barcoded 5' primer and a J-beta primer mix. Each CDR3 protein gets one entry after TCRdb re-called the 5' RACE reads with MiXCR. The sample includes some 890,000 distinct CDR3 sequences, around 29% of them seen just once. J lost 5 bases, V lost 7 bases, and 7 bases had no gene match. The CDR3 spans 12 residues. The germline CDR1 and CDR2 sequences are SQVTM and ANQGSEA. A further study also used this sample, focusing on T cells of mothers and their children.

Sequences were obtained from blood. This clonotype originated in a woman in her forties in good health. The chain uses TRBV29-1 and TRBJ1-2; TRBD1 matches at 7 bases. The CDR3 nucleotides are TGCAGCGGGTGGGACAGTAGTTATGGCTACACCTTC. The encoded protein is CSGWDSSYGYTF.